Listed below are T cell receptor beta chains from one sample, sequenced in a study of blood T cell repertoires in COVID-19. Profiling relied on immunoSEQ multiplex PCR, and the TCRdb table lists in-frame clones only, not all of them. Among about 320,000 clones listed, about 91% were seen once. What was sequenced was peripheral blood. Receptor source: a woman in her twenties or thirties with COVID-19, enrolled during active disease. CDR3s include the opening cysteine and the closing phenylalanine or tryptophan. A D gene is named only where the DNA matches it firmly. Expanded clones get a size class; other rows say once, few or many, or leave the size out.

v_gene	abundance	j_gene	d_gene	CDR3aa	CDR3nt
TRBV10-1	.	TRBJ2-3	TRBD2	CASSESIAGGGTDTQYF	TGCGCCAGCAGTGAGTCGATTGCGGGGGGCGGCACAGATACGCAGTATTTT
TRBV9	.	TRBJ1-4	.	CASSVGGATNEKLFF	TGTGCCAGCAGCGTAGGGGGGGCAACTAATGAAAAACTGTTTTTT
TRBV5-1	.	TRBJ2-6	.	CASSSLPKQGSGANVLTF	TGCGCCAGCAGCTCGTTACCGAAACAGGGTTCTGGGGCCAACGTCCTGACTTTC
TRBV19	.	TRBJ1-3	TRBD1	CASSIDRGHGNTIYF	TGTGCCAGTAGTATAGACAGGGGGCACGGAAACACCATATATTTT
TRBV6-2/TRBV6-3	.	TRBJ2-2	.	CASSYRRVTNTGELFF	TGTGCCAGCAGTTATCGGCGGGTAACGAACACCGGGGAGCTGTTTTTT
TRBV2	once	TRBJ1-2	.	CASSEFSPYGYTF	TGTGCCAGCAGTGAATTTAGCCCCTATGGCTACACCTTC
TRBV11-3	.	TRBJ2-5	TRBD1	CASSLGDSDQETQYF	TGTGCCAGCAGCTTAGGGGACAGCGACCAAGAGACCCAGTACTTC
TRBV14	.	TRBJ1-5	.	CASSQDYRQAGGQPQHF	TGTGCCAGCAGCCAAGATTATCGGCAGGCCGGGGGTCAGCCCCAGCATTTT
TRBV5-4	few	TRBJ2-1	.	CASSLIRGKQFF	TGTGCCAGCAGCTTGATCCGCGGCAAGCAGTTCTTC
TRBV5-1	.	TRBJ2-1	TRBD2	CASSLRLAGGANEQFF	TGCGCCAGCAGCTTAAGGCTAGCGGGGGGCGCCAATGAGCAGTTCTTC
TRBV6-2/TRBV6-3	.	TRBJ2-3	.	CASSYSNSAVDTQYF	TGTGCCAGCAGTTACTCGAACTCAGCGGTTGATACGCAGTATTTT
TRBV9	.	TRBJ1-5	.	CASSVKSRQPVQPQHF	TGTGCCAGCAGCGTAAAGTCTAGGCAGCCCGTTCAGCCCCAGCATTTT
TRBV5-1	few	TRBJ2-3	TRBD2	CASSLITSGDTDTQYF	TGCGCCAGCAGCTTGATCACTAGCGGGGACACAGATACGCAGTATTTT
TRBV9	.	TRBJ2-6	.	CASSARPSGANVLTF	TGTGCCAGCAGCGCTAGGCCCTCTGGGGCCAACGTCCTGACTTTC
TRBV19	.	TRBJ1-1	TRBD1	CASRWDRATEAFF	TGTGCCAGTAGATGGGACAGGGCGACTGAAGCTTTCTTT
TRBV7-9	.	TRBJ1-2	TRBD1	CASSASGTGLKNGYTF	TGTGCCAGCAGCGCTTCCGGGACAGGTTTGAAGAATGGCTACACCTTC
TRBV6-5	once	TRBJ1-6	.	CASSKGAENSPLHF	TGTGCCAGCAGCAAAGGGGCGGAAAATTCACCCCTCCACTTT
TRBV18	.	TRBJ2-1	TRBD1	CASSPPNSGTEYNEQFF	TGTGCCAGCTCACCACCCAATTCTGGGACAGAGTACAATGAGCAGTTCTTC
TRBV27	.	TRBJ1-5	.	CASSRPGEPQHF	TGTGCCAGCAGTCGGCCCGGGGAGCCCCAGCATTTT
TRBV20-1	.	TRBJ1-2	.	CSALGGDGYTF	TGCAGTGCCCTCGGGGGAGATGGCTACACCTTC
TRBV19	.	TRBJ2-7	.	CASMNRGGEQYF	TGTGCCAGTATGAACAGGGGAGGCGAGCAGTACTTC
TRBV29-1	.	TRBJ1-1	.	CSASRTVMNTEAFF	TGCAGCGCCTCCAGGACAGTTATGAACACTGAAGCTTTCTTT
TRBV2	.	TRBJ1-1	TRBD1	CASRGTRQGWFTEAFF	TGTGCCAGCAGAGGAACCCGACAGGGATGGTTCACTGAAGCTTTCTTT
TRBV7-2	.	TRBJ1-5	.	CASSSYSNQPQHF	TGTGCCAGCAGCTCCTATAGCAATCAGCCCCAGCATTTT
TRBV14	.	TRBJ2-3	.	CASSQGTLGPDTQYF	TGTGCCAGCAGCCAAGGTACACTAGGCCCAGATACGCAGTATTTT
TRBV30	.	TRBJ1-1	.	CAWDSYPGDTEAFF	TGTGCCTGGGACAGCTACCCCGGGGACACTGAAGCTTTCTTT
TRBV7-2	.	TRBJ2-3	TRBD2	CASSLGASGTDTQYF	TGTGCCAGCAGCTTAGGTGCTAGCGGGACAGATACGCAGTATTTT
TRBV4-1	few	TRBJ1-5	.	CASSPGGYSNQPQHF	TGCGCCAGCAGCCCCGGGGGATATAGCAATCAGCCCCAGCATTTT
TRBV7-9	.	TRBJ1-2	.	CASSLEVPRGDGYTF	TGTGCCAGCAGCTTAGAGGTACCAAGGGGCGATGGCTACACCTTC
TRBV2	.	TRBJ1-1	.	CASRADRNTEAFF	TGTGCCAGCAGAGCCGACAGGAACACTGAAGCTTTCTTT
TRBV11-2	.	TRBJ2-5	TRBD2	CASSSSGGLEGTQYF	TGTGCCAGCAGCTCTAGCGGGGGGCTAGAGGGGACCCAGTACTTC
TRBV7-2	.	TRBJ1-3	.	CASSLSLSGNTIYF	TGTGCCAGCAGCTTAAGCCTCTCTGGAAACACCATATATTTT
TRBV27	.	TRBJ2-5	.	CASSSQGGWGETQYF	TGTGCCAGCAGTTCTCAAGGGGGATGGGGTGAGACCCAGTACTTC
TRBV9	.	TRBJ1-1	.	CASSAPDREAFF	TGTGCCAGCAGCGCGCCGGACAGAGAAGCTTTCTTT
TRBV15	.	TRBJ1-3	.	CATSRGVGGGNTIYF	TGTGCCACCAGCAGAGGGGTAGGAGGCGGAAACACCATATATTTT
TRBV7-6	.	TRBJ1-1	.	CASSFRGSLNTEAFF	TGTGCCAGCAGCTTCCGGGGATCCTTGAACACTGAAGCTTTCTTT
TRBV9	.	TRBJ1-5	.	CASSVAGQSDQPQHF	TGTGCCAGCAGCGTAGCTGGACAGAGCGATCAGCCCCAGCATTTT
TRBV11-3	once	TRBJ2-1	TRBD2	CASRGTSTYNEQFF	TGTGCCAGCCGGGGGACTAGCACCTACAATGAGCAGTTCTTC
TRBV7-9	.	TRBJ1-1	TRBD1	CASSLDPGRGRTEAFF	TGTGCCAGCAGCTTAGATCCTGGCAGGGGGCGTACTGAAGCTTTCTTT
TRBV5-6	.	TRBJ2-3	.	CASSLGSPKDTDTDTQYF	TGTGCCAGCAGCTTGGGGTCCCCAAAGGACACAGACACAGATACGCAGTATTTT
TRBV6-5	once	TRBJ2-1	.	CASSYNNEQFF	TGTGCCAGCAGTTATAACAATGAGCAGTTCTTC
TRBV18	.	TRBJ2-7	.	CASSPGTYEQYF	TGTGCCAGCTCACCCGGGACCTACGAGCAGTACTTC
TRBV15	.	TRBJ1-3	TRBD1	CATSRDRGLSGNTIYF	TGTGCCACCAGCCGGGACAGGGGACTCTCTGGAAACACCATATATTTT
TRBV4-1	.	TRBJ1-1	.	CASSQDYRLNTEAFF	TGCGCCAGCAGCCAAGATTACAGATTGAACACTGAAGCTTTCTTT
TRBV12-3/TRBV12-4	.	TRBJ2-3	TRBD2	CASSRGVSDTQYF	TGTGCCAGCAGCCGGGGGGTTTCAGATACGCAGTATTTT
TRBV5-1	.	TRBJ1-6	TRBD1	CASSLTRDSNSPLHF	TGCGCCAGCAGCCTAACCAGGGACAGTAATTCACCCCTCCACTTT
TRBV28	.	TRBJ1-2	TRBD1	CASSERTGVGYTF	TGTGCCAGCAGTGAACGGACAGGGGTTGGCTACACCTTC
TRBV30	.	TRBJ2-1	.	CAWGRGNEQFF	TGTGCCTGGGGAAGGGGGAATGAGCAGTTCTTC